This passage covers 13 T cell receptor beta chains from one sample sequenced in a study of control samples from healthy donors and cancer patients. Only in-frame clones appear in the TCRdb table, and some are missing; sequencing was by immunoSEQ multiplex PCR. The sample contains 100,000 to 150,000 clones, approximately 90% of which appear only once. The sequenced material came from blood. The source of these receptors is a man aged 45-60 years in good health.

The V and J genes are TRBV12-3 or TRBV12-4 and TRBJ2-3, with D tentatively TRBD2 (5 bases). This CDR3 region has 12 residues. The V gene lost 6 bases and the J gene lost 4 bases, with 8 bases spanning the gap. CDR3 region: CASRASPDTQYF. CDR3 bases: TGTGCCAGCAGGGCTAGCCCAGATACGCAGTATTTT.

V gene TRBV5-4 combines with J gene TRBJ1-6; 7 bases are a match to TRBD1. The CDR3 covers 15 residues. Per germline, CDR1 SGHNT and CDR2 YYREEE (reference sequence). Trimming removed 0 bases from V and 13 bases from J; junction bases left unmatched: 10. CDR3 region: CASSLEDRDVRPLHF. CDR3 sequence (DNA): TGTGCCAGCAGCTTGGAAGACAGGGACGTGCGTCCCCTCCACTTT.

This chain connects TRBV18 to TRBJ1-1; 8 bases are shared with TRBD1. V was pared by 3 bases and J by 4 bases, with 10 bases of the junction left unmatched. Germline assignment: CDR1 KGHSH and CDR2 LQKENI. The CDR3 covers 16 residues. The CDR3 spells CASSPQQGVDVTEAFF. The DNA of the CDR3 is TGTGCCAGCTCACCTCAACAGGGGGTGGACGTCACTGAAGCTTTCTTT.

A word on this clone: The CDR3 does not close with the conserved phenylalanine or tryptophan, likely indicating a read error. In nucleotides, the CDR3 is TGCAGCGTTGAAGAATTCGGAGACAGATTCTATGGCTACACCCTC. Translation gives CSVEEFGDRFYGYTL. The chain has TRBV29-1 and TRBJ1-2, with D maybe TRBD1 (5 bases). This CDR3 is 15 amino acids long. Germline lookup yields CDR1 SQVTM and CDR2 ANQGSEA. V was shortened by 0 bases and J by 4 bases, with 15 bases between the two germline ends.

Only a few counts were recorded for this clone. The genes are TRBV7-8 and TRBJ1-1; possibly TRBD1 for D (6 bases). This CDR3 is 16 amino acids long. Germline CDR1 reads SGHVS; CDR2 reads FQNEAQ. V lost 5 bases and J 6 bases, leaving 22 bases between the germline ends. The DNA for the CDR3 is TGTGCCAGCAGCCCTCGACAGCTTCAGGGGAGGGCTGAAGCTTTCTTT. Translating it yields CASSPRQLQGRAEAFF.

The chain is built from TRBV19 and TRBJ1-4, with D perhaps TRBD1 (6 bases). Germline loops: CDR1 LNHDA, CDR2 SQIVND (reference sequence). This CDR3 contains 17 residues. The V gene lost 3 bases and the J gene lost 7 bases, with 21 bases spanning the gap. The CDR3 loop is CASSILTAGVDSEKLFF. CDR3 sequence (DNA): TGTGCCAGTAGTATCCTTACGGCAGGGGTAGATAGTGAAAAACTGTTTTTT.

The chain carries TRBV5-6 and TRBJ2-7; TRBD2 aligns across 7 bases. The CDR3 extends over 15 amino acids. J was trimmed by 1 base and V by 0 bases; bases with no gene match: 4. From germline, CDR1 is SGHDT and CDR2 YYEEEE. CDR3 DNA: TGTGCCAGCAGCTTGGTCGGGCGGGGGTCCTACGAGCAGTACTTC. It encodes CASSLVGRGSYEQYF.

This clone was counted a single time. This chain links TRBV18 with TRBJ2-2; D is unresolved. CDR3 length equals 16 residues. In germline, CDR1 is KGHSH, CDR2 LQKENI. V was clipped by 6 bases and J by 4 bases, with 18 bases between them. The DNA of the CDR3 is TGTGCCAGCTCCCTAAGTGAGGTCTTCGGCACCGGGGAGCTGTTTTTT. Residues: CASSLSEVFGTGELFF.

This chain connects TRBV7-9 to TRBJ1-3; D unclear. Trimming took off 7 bases at V and 0 bases at J, with 10 bases between the two ends. CDR1 SEHNR and CDR2 FQNEAQ come from the germline V gene (reference sequence). CDR3 length: 14 amino acids. The CDR3, as DNA: TGTGCCAGCACCCTTACTTACTCTGGAAACACCATATATTTT. It specifies CASTLTYSGNTIYF.

This clone was seen once. The rearrangement uses TRBV10-1 and TRBJ2-7; D is perhaps TRBD2 (5 bases). The CDR3 is 15 residues long. Germline V gene lookup returns CDR1 WNHNN and CDR2 SYGVQD (reference sequence). Trimming removed 0 bases from V and 1 base from J, with 10 bases in between. In DNA form, the CDR3 reads TGCGCCAGCAGTGAGTCGGGAGCCTTATCCTACGAGCAGTACTTC. Residues: CASSESGALSYEQYF.

V usage is TRBV4-1 and J usage is TRBJ2-1, with 10 bases identical to TRBD1. The ends lost 4 bases at V and 7 bases at J; junction bases unmatched: 10. CDR1 is MGHRA, CDR2 YSYEKL, per germline. The CDR3 sequence is 16 residues long. DNA for the CDR3: TGCGCCAGCAGCCGCCAACCGGGACAGGGGAGTAATGAGCAGTTCTTC. Translated, it gives CASSRQPGQGSNEQFF.

The gene calls are TRBV10-1 and TRBJ1-4; D may be TRBD1 (5 bases). The CDR3 covers 14 residues. Deletions cut 4 bases from V and 10 bases from J, with 16 bases between. Germline assignment: CDR1 WNHNN and CDR2 SYGVQD (reference sequence). The CDR3: CASSASERGGKLFF. DNA for the CDR3: TGCGCCAGCAGTGCCTCGGAGAGGGGCGGAAAACTGTTTTTT.

CDR3 protein: CASSLLGENTGELFF. CDR3 bases: TGTGCCAGCAGCCTATTGGGGGAGAACACCGGGGAGCTGTTTTTT. The chain recombines TRBV28 with TRBJ2-2; the D gene could be TRBD1 or TRBD2 (5 bases each). This CDR3 has 15 amino acids. Germline V lookup: CDR1 MDHEN, CDR2 SYDVKM. The V gene lost 6 bases and the J gene lost 1 base, with 12 bases spanning the gap.